Below, 4 T cell receptor beta chains from the same sample are listed, as sequenced in a study of OX40 agonist ivuxolimab in advanced cancers. TCRdb keeps only in-frame clones here, not all; method: immunoSEQ multiplex PCR. Of about 33,000 clones listed, 74% were seen once; the top ten hold 9.5% to 15%. The sample consisted of CD4+ or CD8+ T cells sorted from blood, taken in a trial of the OX40 agonist ivuxolimab. All receptors derive from an adult with an advanced solid tumor such as melanoma, head and neck, liver or kidney cancer.

A few counts support this clone. The chain has TRBV5-4 and TRBJ2-7, with 9 bases aligning to TRBD2. Germline V gene data show CDR1 as SGHNT and CDR2 as YYREEE (reference sequence). The CDR3 totals 15 residues. V dropped 0 bases and J dropped 2; count of bases not matched to a gene: 3. CDR3 region: CASSLESGGTYEQYF. CDR3 nucleotide sequence: TGTGCCAGCAGCTTGGAAAGCGGGGGGACCTACGAGCAGTACTTC.

By share of the sample, this clone is medium-sized. The chain uses TRBV7-9 and TRBJ1-2; the D is unclear. Germline-derived CDR1 and CDR2 are SEHNR and FQNEAQ (reference sequence). The CDR3 runs 11 residues. Trimming took 0 bases from V and 7 from J, leaving 3 bases between them. The CDR3 DNA is TGTGCCAGCAGCTTAGCGGGTGGCTACACCTTC. Its protein product is CASSLAGGYTF.

In its sample, this clone was seen a few times. The chain recombines TRBV19 with TRBJ1-5, with 7 nucleotides matching TRBD1. The CDR3 spans 13 residues. The J segment lost 6 bases and the V segment lost 5 bases, leaving 4 bases of the junction unmatched. Looked up from germline, CDR1 is LNHDA and CDR2 is SQIVND (reference sequence). This chain's CDR3 is CASSDQGGQPQHF. DNA for the CDR3: TGTGCCAGTAGTGACCAGGGGGGTCAGCCCCAGCATTTT.

The gene calls are TRBV7-2 and TRBJ2-1, with 8 bases identical to TRBD1. Germline V gene lookup returns CDR1 SGHTA and CDR2 FQGNSA. Trimming cost V 5 bases and J 5 bases; bases outside gene matches: 11. This CDR3 comprises 16 residues. The CDR3 is CASSPRRDRKNNEQFF. DNA of the CDR3: TGTGCCAGCAGCCCTAGACGGGACAGGAAAAACAATGAGCAGTTCTTC.